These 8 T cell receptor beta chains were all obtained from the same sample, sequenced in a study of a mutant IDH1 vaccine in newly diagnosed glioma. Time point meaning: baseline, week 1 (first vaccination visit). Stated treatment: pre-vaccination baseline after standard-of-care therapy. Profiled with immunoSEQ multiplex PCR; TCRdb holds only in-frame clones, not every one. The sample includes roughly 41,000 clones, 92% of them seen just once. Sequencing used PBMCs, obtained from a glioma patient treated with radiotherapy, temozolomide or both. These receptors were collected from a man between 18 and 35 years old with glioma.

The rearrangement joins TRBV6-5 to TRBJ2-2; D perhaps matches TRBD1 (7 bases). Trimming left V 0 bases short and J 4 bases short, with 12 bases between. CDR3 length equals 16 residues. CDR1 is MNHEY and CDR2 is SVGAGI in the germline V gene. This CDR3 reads CASSYSTGEVTGELFF. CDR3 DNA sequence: TGTGCCAGCAGTTACTCAACAGGGGAGGTCACCGGGGAGCTGTTTTTT.

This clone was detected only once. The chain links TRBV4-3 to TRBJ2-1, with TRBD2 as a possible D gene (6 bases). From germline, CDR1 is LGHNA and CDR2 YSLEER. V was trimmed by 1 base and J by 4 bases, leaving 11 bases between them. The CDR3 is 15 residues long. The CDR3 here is CASSQGTMPYNEQFF. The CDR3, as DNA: TGCGCCAGCAGCCAAGGGACTATGCCTTACAATGAGCAGTTCTTC.

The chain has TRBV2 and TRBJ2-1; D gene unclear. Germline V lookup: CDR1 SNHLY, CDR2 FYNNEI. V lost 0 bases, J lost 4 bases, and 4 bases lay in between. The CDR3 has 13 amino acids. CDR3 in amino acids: CASSEARYNEQFF. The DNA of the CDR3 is TGTGCCAGCAGTGAAGCCCGTTACAATGAGCAGTTCTTC.

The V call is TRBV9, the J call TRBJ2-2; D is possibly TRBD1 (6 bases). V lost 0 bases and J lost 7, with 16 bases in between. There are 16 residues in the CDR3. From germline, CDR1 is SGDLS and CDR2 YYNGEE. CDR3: CASSVDRDYLLGELFF. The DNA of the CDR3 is TGTGCCAGCAGCGTAGACAGGGATTACCTGCTCGGGGAGCTGTTTTTT.

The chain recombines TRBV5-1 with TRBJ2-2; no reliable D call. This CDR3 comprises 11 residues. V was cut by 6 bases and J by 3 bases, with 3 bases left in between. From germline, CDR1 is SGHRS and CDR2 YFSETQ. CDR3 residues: CASTDTGELFF. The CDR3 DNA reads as TGCGCCAGCACGGACACCGGGGAGCTGTTTTTT.

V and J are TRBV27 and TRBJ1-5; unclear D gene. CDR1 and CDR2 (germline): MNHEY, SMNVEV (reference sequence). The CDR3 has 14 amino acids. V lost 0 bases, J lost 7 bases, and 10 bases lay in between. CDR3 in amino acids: CASSLSLGLQPQHF. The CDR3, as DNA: TGTGCCAGCAGTTTATCCCTCGGGTTGCAGCCCCAGCATTTT.

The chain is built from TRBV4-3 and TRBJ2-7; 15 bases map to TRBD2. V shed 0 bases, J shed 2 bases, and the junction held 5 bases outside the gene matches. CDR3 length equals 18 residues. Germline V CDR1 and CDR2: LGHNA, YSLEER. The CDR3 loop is CASSQDGLAGGATYEQYF. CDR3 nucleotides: TGCGCCAGCAGCCAAGACGGACTAGCGGGAGGGGCTACCTACGAGCAGTACTTC.

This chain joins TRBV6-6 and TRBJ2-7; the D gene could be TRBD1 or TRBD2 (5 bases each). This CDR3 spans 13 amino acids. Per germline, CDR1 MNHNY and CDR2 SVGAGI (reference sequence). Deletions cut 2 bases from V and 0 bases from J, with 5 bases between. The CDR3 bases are TGTGCCAGCAGTTACGGGGGCTCCTACGAGCAGTACTTC. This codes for CASSYGGSYEQYF.